The clone carrying this T cell receptor (beta chain) appeared once. This specimen comes from a study of blood T cell repertoires in COVID-19. Study context: Sites across the United States, Italy and Spain contributed samples from acute and convalescent COVID-19. T cells, B-cell-depleted T cells, or PBMCs provided the cDNA or gDNA that served as material.

Only in-frame clones appear in the TCRdb table, and some are missing; sequencing was by immunoSEQ multiplex PCR. The data contain about 160,000 clones, roughly 90% of them singletons. The germline V and J ends were trimmed by 0 bases and 10 bases, with 13 bases remaining between them. Germline assignment: CDR1 MNHEY and CDR2 SVGEGT. The CDR3 runs 14 residues. This receptor was identified in a woman aged 55-69 years who had recovered from COVID-19. V gene TRBV6-2 or TRBV6-3 combines with J gene TRBJ2-1; a possible D gene is TRBD2 (6 bases). The sample comprised peripheral blood. CDR3 in DNA: TGTGCCAGCAGTTACTCCCGCGGGGTAGGGGAGCAGTTCTTC. Translated: CASSYSRGVGEQFF.